The 32 T cell receptor beta chains given below trace back to one sample, sequenced in a study of tumor-infiltrating lymphocytes in oesophageal squamous cell carcinoma. TCRdb processed the PCR reads anew with MiXCR; each CDR3 protein has one entry. The sample includes under 20,000 distinct CDR3 sequences, almost 40% of them seen just once. Specimen: blood. Receptors originate from a male donor with esophageal squamous cell carcinoma.

Notes on this clonotype: Because the CDR3 is missing its conserved closing phenylalanine or tryptophan, this is likely a read error. No DNA is shown, since the ends of the CDR3 on it are uncertain; the CDR3 is the one TCRdb lists. The genes are TRBV7-8 and TRBJ2-1; the tabulated D call, TRBD1, remains unverified against the DNA. The germline V gene has CDR1 SGHVS and CDR2 FQNEAQ. Termini included, the CDR3 measures 17 amino acids. This CDR3 is CASSVGTTQGNEQFFGS.

The V and J genes are TRBV7-2 and TRBJ2-6; D tentatively reads TRBD1 or TRBD2 (5 bases each). Germline values: CDR1 SGHTA, CDR2 FQGNSA. There are 17 residues in the CDR3. V shed 5 bases and J shed 4 bases, with 18 bases lying between them. In DNA, the CDR3 is TGTGCCAGCAGCCCGGGACCTGCGAGCTTCGGGGCCAACGTCCTGACTTTC. It encodes CASSPGPASFGANVLTF.

V usage is TRBV7-3 and J usage is TRBJ2-7, with 10 bases matching TRBD1. Unmatched junction bases numbered 5, after V lost 5 bases and J lost 4 bases. Germline V gene lookup returns CDR1 SGHTA and CDR2 FQGTGA. This CDR3 comprises 14 residues. CDR3 protein: CASSQTGGGYEQYF. Written as DNA, the CDR3 is TGTGCCAGCAGCCAGACAGGGGGCGGGTACGAGCAGTACTTC.

Concerning this clonotype: This may arise from a read error, as a much more abundant clone is one base away. The rearrangement links TRBV27 to TRBJ2-2, with 9 bases lining up with TRBD1. CDR3 size: 15 residues. Germline assignment: CDR1 MNHEY and CDR2 SMNVEV (reference sequence). CDR3 region: CASSFGQGNTGDLFF. The CDR3 nucleotides read TGTGCCAGCAGTTTCGGACAGGGGAACACCGGGGACCTGTTTTTT.

This clonotype has more than one count but fewer than ten. In this CDR3 the conserved last residue, phenylalanine or tryptophan, is missing, so a read error is likely. No DNA is shown, since the ends of the CDR3 on it are uncertain; the CDR3 is the one TCRdb lists. The chain is built from TRBV7-6 and TRBJ2-1. The CDR3 adds up to 17 amino acids, both ends counted. The germline CDR1 and CDR2 sequences are SGHVS and FNYEAQ. The CDR3 here is CASSLAQGSNYGYTFGS.

The rearrangement uses TRBV20-1 and TRBJ2-7; 7 positions match TRBD1. The CDR3 is 12 amino acids. Germline-derived CDR1 and CDR2 are DFQATT and SNEGSKA (reference sequence). The CDR3 DNA is TGCAGCGTATCCAGGGGGACCTACGAGCAGTACTTC. Amino acids: CSVSRGTYEQYF.

This clonotype is a singleton in its sample. The chain links TRBV7-2 to TRBJ2-7; D unclear. The assigned J gene may be wrong: the sequence end matches TRBJ2-1 better. CDR3 length equals 13 residues. Germline loops: CDR1 SGHTA, CDR2 FQGNSA. DNA of the CDR3: TGTGCCAGCAGCTTAGTGGCATACAATGAGCAGTTCTTC. It encodes CASSLVAYNEQFF.

The chain joins TRBV7-2 to TRBJ2-7, with no clear D. Matching the DNA end better, TRBJ2-1 makes the J call doubtful. Germline assignment: CDR1 SGHTA and CDR2 FQGNSA. The CDR3 spans 11 residues. The CDR3 region has the DNA TGTGCCAGCAGCTTAGAGGATGAGCAGTTCTTC. It specifies CASSLEDEQFF.

Sample share makes this clonotype medium-sized (0.01 to 0.1%). This chain joins TRBV25-1 and TRBJ1-5; D remains ambiguous. Between the trimmed V and J ends, which lost 3 bases and 6 bases, there was a span of 9 bases. CDR1 MGHDK and CDR2 SYGVNS come from the germline V gene. The CDR3 is made up of 13 amino acids. The CDR3: CASSDFSGQPQHF. CDR3 coding DNA: TGTGCCAGCAGTGACTTCAGTGGTCAGCCCCAGCATTTT. Complete variable domain (other parts from reference TRBV25-1 and TRBJ1-5): EADIYQTPRYLVIGTGKKITLECSQTMGHDKMYWYQQDPGMELHLIHYSYGVNSTEKGDLSSESTVSRIRTEHFPLTLESARPSHTSQYLCASSDFSGQPQHFGDGTRLSIL.

The chain uses TRBV27 and TRBJ2-3; 10 positions match TRBD2. The germline CDR1 and CDR2 sequences are MNHEY and SMNVEV (reference sequence). The CDR3 extends over 17 amino acids. Trimming took 5 bases from V and 1 from J; bases not matched to a gene: 9. CDR3 DNA: TGTGCCAGCAGTCTAAGGACTAGCGGCCTTGGCACAGATACGCAGTATTTT. Translation gives CASSLRTSGLGTDTQYF.

This clonotype was recorded many times. The chain recombines TRBV5-1 with TRBJ2-5, with 11 bases lining up with TRBD1. CDR1 and CDR2 from the germline V gene are SGHRS and YFSETQ. The CDR3 runs 16 residues. The V and J ends lost 7 bases and 0 bases, in that order; junction bases with no gene match: 8. CDR3 nucleotides: TGCGCCAGCGCGGCCGGGACAGGGGGTTACCAAGAGACCCAGTACTTC. Protein product: CASAAGTGGYQETQYF.

Concerning this clonotype: One end of the junction does not line up with germline, which may come from a read error. The rearrangement links TRBV6-1 to TRBJ1-1; unclear D gene. The better agreement between TRBJ1-3 and the DNA end casts doubt on the J call. The length of the CDR3 is 15 residues. The V gene's germline CDR1 is MNHNS and CDR2 SASEGT. The CDR3 loop reads CASSQALVSGNTIYF. CDR3 nucleotides: TGTGCCAGCAGTCAAGCTCTTGTTTCTGGAAACACCATATATTTT.

Ten or more counts support this clonotype. V usage is TRBV28 and J usage is TRBJ2-1, with a weak D call TRBD1 (5 bases). There are 14 residues in the CDR3. Between the trimmed V and J ends, which lost 3 bases and 5 bases, there was a span of 11 bases. From germline, CDR1 is MDHEN and CDR2 SYDVKM. CDR3: CASSFLHRNNEQFF. The CDR3 DNA sequence: TGTGCCAGCAGTTTTCTTCACAGGAACAATGAGCAGTTCTTC. The full variable domain, with the rest looked up from reference TRBV28 and TRBJ2-1, is DVKVTQSSRYLVKRTGEKVFLECVQDMDHENMFWYRQDPGLGLRLIYFSYDVKMKEKGDIPEGYSVSREKKERFSLILESASTNQTSMYLCASSFLHRNNEQFFGPGTRLTVL.

The chain joins TRBV11-2 to TRBJ1-2; maybe TRBD1 (5 bases). Trimming took 0 bases from V and 6 from J, leaving 14 bases between them. The length of the CDR3 is 15 residues. Germline loops: CDR1 SGHAT, CDR2 FQNNGV. CDR3 DNA sequence: TGTGCCAGCAGCTTAGATCAAGCAGGGATGGATGGCTACACCTTC. This encodes CASSLDQAGMDGYTF. Full variable domain (missing parts from reference TRBV11-2 and TRBJ1-2): EAGVAQSPRYKIIEKRQSVAFWCNPISGHATLYWYQQILGQGPKLLIQFQNNGVVDDSQLPKDRFSAERLKGVDSTLKIQPAKLEDSAVYLCASSLDQAGMDGYTFGSGTRLTVV.

This clonotype was detected a few times. At one of its ends the junction is not consistent with the germline gene, which may arise from a read error. CDR3 DNA sequence: TGTGCTAGCAGCCAAGGGGGGGGACTAGCGGGGACCGCCCAGTACTTC. It encodes CASSQGGGLAGTAQYF. The chain joins TRBV7-6 to TRBJ2-7; TRBD2 aligns across 13 bases. This CDR3 has 16 residues. Germline V CDR1 and CDR2: SGHVS, FNYEAQ.

In the case of this clonotype: Germline and junction disagree at one end, which may indicate a read error. The chain has TRBV7-4 and TRBJ2-5, with TRBD2 matching 10 bases. In germline, CDR1 is SGHVT, CDR2 SQSDAQ. This CDR3 has 14 amino acids. Here the CDR3 DNA reads TGTGTCAGCAGCTTAGCGGGGGGCCCAGATACGCAGTACTTC. Amino acid sequence: CVSSLAGGPDTQYF.

The chain recombines TRBV6-6 with TRBJ1-2; the D gene is possibly TRBD1 (6 bases). This CDR3 spans 14 amino acids. Germline assignment: CDR1 MNHNY and CDR2 SVGAGI (reference sequence). Deletions cut 2 bases from V and 8 bases from J, with 15 bases between. The CDR3: CASSYQGGGGGYTF. CDR3 bases: TGTGCCAGCAGTTACCAAGGGGGGGGTGGAGGCTACACCTTC.

This chain joins TRBV7-2 and TRBJ2-2, with D perhaps matching TRBD1 (6 bases). Trimming shortened V by 5 bases and J by 1 base, and 14 bases separated the two germline ends. Germline lookup yields CDR1 SGHTA and CDR2 FQGNSA. CDR3 size: 16 residues. The CDR3: CASSITDRENTGELFF. The CDR3 DNA sequence: TGTGCCAGCAGCATAACGGACAGAGAGAACACCGGGGAGCTGTTTTTT.

The rearrangement uses TRBV7-3 and TRBJ2-3; D is unresolved. The DNA end is a closer match to TRBJ2-1, so the J assignment may be wrong. The CDR3 runs to 13 residues. Germline CDR1 SGHTA, CDR2 FQGTGA. The CDR3 DNA reads as TGTGCCAGCAGTGGCAGGAGTGACAATGAGCAGTTCTTC. Translation gives CASSGRSDNEQFF.

Points on this clonotype: Because the CDR3's place on the DNA is in doubt, the DNA is left out and the CDR3 is given as listed by TCRdb. The chain carries TRBV7-5 and TRBJ2-4; TRBD1, the table's D call, lacks a check against the DNA. TRBV7-5 is designated a pseudogene. Counting both end residues, the CDR3 totals 18 amino acids. CDR3 sequence: CTSVPERDTRLAKNIQYF.

The rearrangement links TRBV7-2 to TRBJ2-5, with TRBD2 identical over 12 bases. The germline CDR1 and CDR2 sequences are SGHTA and FQGNSA. This CDR3 has 17 amino acids. With 4 bases clipped from V and 4 bases from J, the junction kept 10 bases outside the gene matches. CDR3 DNA sequence: TGTGCCAGCAGCTCCCAGACTAGCGGGAGAGTGGGAGAGACCCAGTACTTC. The encoded protein is CASSSQTSGRVGETQYF.

This clonotype was seen many times. V is TRBV10-3 and J is TRBJ2-1; 7 positions match TRBD2. Matching the DNA end better, TRBJ2-7 makes the J call doubtful. CDR1 and CDR2 (germline): ENHRY, SYGVKD. This CDR3 is built from 15 residues. The CDR3, as DNA: TGTGCCATCAGTGAGTCACCTAGCGGTCTACACGAGCAGTACTTC. Translating gives CAISESPSGLHEQYF.

This chain joins TRBV10-3 and TRBJ2-1, with D possibly TRBD2 on 6 matching bases. Per germline, CDR1 ENHRY and CDR2 SYGVKD. The CDR3 is made up of 13 amino acids. Trimming removed 4 bases at V and 7 bases at J, with 11 bases between. This CDR3 reads CAISVDRENEQFF. The DNA for the CDR3 is TGTGCCATCAGTGTGGACCGGGAGAATGAGCAGTTCTTC.

This clonotype was observed a single time. Because the CDR3 is missing its conserved closing phenylalanine or tryptophan, this is likely a read error. The DNA is left out, because the CDR3 cannot be placed on it with certainty; the CDR3 is given as TCRdb lists it. The rearrangement links TRBV7-2 to TRBJ2-1; the D call in the table, TRBD1, was not verified against the DNA. The CDR3 region is 18 residues in length, termini included. Looked up from germline, CDR1 is SGHTA and CDR2 is FQGNSA. CDR3 residues: CASSLDSALGLYGYTFGS.

This chain links TRBV12-3 or TRBV12-4 with TRBJ2-3; 10 bases map to TRBD2. The J call may be incorrect, as the DNA end agrees better with TRBJ2-1. CDR3 length: 16 residues. CDR3 protein: CASSLIGLAGVDEQFF. CDR3 nucleotides: TGTGCCAGCAGTTTAATAGGGCTAGCGGGAGTCGATGAGCAGTTCTTC.

V is TRBV7-2 and J is TRBJ1-2, with TRBD1 identical over 7 bases. V trimming: 4 bases; J trimming: 4 bases; junction bases outside the gene matches: 3. The germline V gene has CDR1 SGHTA and CDR2 FQGNSA. The CDR3 extends over 13 amino acids. In DNA, the CDR3 is TGTGCCAGCAGCTGGGACAGCCTCTATGGCTACACCTTC. Protein product: CASSWDSLYGYTF.

This chain links TRBV28 with TRBJ2-6, with 11 bases lining up with TRBD2. CDR3 length: 19 amino acids. V shed 0 bases and J 2 bases; nucleotides not matched to a gene: 6. The germline V gene encodes CDR1 MDHEN and CDR2 SYDVKM. The CDR3 sequence: CASSLWVTSGSAGANVLTF. CDR3 nucleotide sequence: TGTGCCAGCAGTTTATGGGTTACTAGCGGGAGCGCTGGGGCCAACGTCCTGACTTTC.

On this clonotype itself: The CDR3 does not end in the conserved phenylalanine or tryptophan, so this is likely a read error. It is unclear where the CDR3 begins or ends on the DNA, so no DNA is shown, and the CDR3 is as TCRdb lists it. V and J are TRBV7-4 and TRBJ2-1; whether TRBD1, the table's D call, matches the DNA was not checked. Germline CDR1 SGHVT, CDR2 SQSDAQ. From its first to its last residue, the CDR3 has 15 amino acids. The CDR3 here is CASSLGQGWAQYFGN.

This clonotype has a count of ten or more. The V gene is TRBV7-9, the J gene TRBJ2-7; D could derive from TRBD1 or TRBD2 (5 bases each). V gave up 7 bases and J gave up 7 bases, with 14 bases separating them. Per germline, CDR1 SEHNR and CDR2 FQNEAQ (reference sequence). The CDR3 spans 12 residues. The CDR3 sequence: CASTYARGEQYF. Written as DNA, the CDR3 is TGTGCCAGCACCTACGCGAGGGGAGAGCAGTACTTC.

The gene calls are TRBV7-2 and TRBJ2-4; the match to TRBD1 covers 7 bases. Near its end, the DNA agrees better with TRBJ2-7, so the J call may be wrong. Germline V CDR1 and CDR2: SGHTA, FQGNSA. The CDR3 has 14 amino acids. The CDR3 coding sequence is TGTGCCAGCAGCACATACAGGGGCTCGGACGAGCAGTACTTC. Translation: CASSTYRGSDEQYF.

J is TRBJ1-5 and V is TRBV6-1; D is undetermined. The CDR3 is 13 residues long. V shed 9 bases and J shed 4 bases, with 13 bases lying between them. Germline values: CDR1 MNHNS, CDR2 SASEGT. The CDR3 sequence is CASRGKVNQPQHF. The CDR3 nucleotides read TGTGCCAGTCGGGGTAAGGTAAATCAGCCCCAGCATTTT.

This clonotype has a count of ten or more. The chain carries TRBV4-1 and TRBJ1-2, with D possibly being TRBD1 (5 bases). V was shortened by 4 bases and J by 3 bases, with 18 bases between the two germline ends. There are 16 residues in the CDR3. Looked up from germline, CDR1 is MGHRA and CDR2 is YSYEKL. For the CDR3, the DNA is TGCGCCAGCAGCCCAATGAGTACGGGGCGCGACTATGGCTACACCTTC. Translation gives CASSPMSTGRDYGYTF.